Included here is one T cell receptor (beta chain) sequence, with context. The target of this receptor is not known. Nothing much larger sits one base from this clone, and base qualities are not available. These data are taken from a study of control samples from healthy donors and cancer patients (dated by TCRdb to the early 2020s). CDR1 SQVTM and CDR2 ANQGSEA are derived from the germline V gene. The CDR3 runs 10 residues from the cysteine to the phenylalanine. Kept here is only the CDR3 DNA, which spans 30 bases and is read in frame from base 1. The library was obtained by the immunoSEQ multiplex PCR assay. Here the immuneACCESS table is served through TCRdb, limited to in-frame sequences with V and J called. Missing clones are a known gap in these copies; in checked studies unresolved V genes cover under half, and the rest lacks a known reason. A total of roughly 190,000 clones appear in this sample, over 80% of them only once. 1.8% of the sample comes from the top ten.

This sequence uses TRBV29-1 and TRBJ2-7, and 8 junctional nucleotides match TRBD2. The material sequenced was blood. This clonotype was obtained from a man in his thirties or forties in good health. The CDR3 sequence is CSGGDYEQYF. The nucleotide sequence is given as TGCTCCGGGGGGGACTACGAGCAGTACTTC.